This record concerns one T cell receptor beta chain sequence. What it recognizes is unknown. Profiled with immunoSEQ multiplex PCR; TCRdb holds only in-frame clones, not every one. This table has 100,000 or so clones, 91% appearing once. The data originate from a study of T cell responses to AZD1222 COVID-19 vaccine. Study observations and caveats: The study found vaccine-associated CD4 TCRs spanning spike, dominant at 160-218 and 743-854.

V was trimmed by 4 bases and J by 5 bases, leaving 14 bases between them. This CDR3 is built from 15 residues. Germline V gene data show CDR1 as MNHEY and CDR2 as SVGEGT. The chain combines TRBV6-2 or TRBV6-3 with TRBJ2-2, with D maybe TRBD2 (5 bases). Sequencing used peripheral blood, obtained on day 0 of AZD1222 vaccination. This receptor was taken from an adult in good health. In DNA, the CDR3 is TGTGCCAGCAGTTCCTCAGGACTCCGAACCGGGGAGCTGTTTTTT. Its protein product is CASSSSGLRTGELFF.